This T cell receptor beta chain was documented in a study of molecular identifiers for immune sequencing clone quantification. This CDR3 contains 17 residues. Germline V gene sequence: CDR1 SGHTA, CDR2 FQGNSA. V gave up 4 bases and J gave up 1 base; unmatched junction bases: 1. Methods described previously were used for bulk TCR libraries, and listed TCR primers were applied. TCRdb itself ran the PCR reads through MiXCR, one entry per CDR3 protein. The data hold some 650,000 distinct CDR3 sequences, with about 20% observed a single time. General observations from the study: The share of molecules held by clones above 20 RNA copies was over 99% in effector cells and under 1% in naive cells.

A CD8+CD4-CCR7+CD45RA+ phenotype served as the sorting definition for naive CD8 T cells. This clonotype was found many times. Its antigen is undetermined. The sequenced material came from naive CD8+ T cells from blood, with Jurkat cell RNA spiked in. Subset indicated: FACS-sorted CD8+CD4-CCR7+CD45RA+ naive T cells. V gene TRBV7-2 combines with J gene TRBJ2-2; 15 nucleotides align to TRBD2. This receptor was obtained from a human donor in good health. Some libraries in this study had Jurkat cell RNA spiked in. The CDR3 DNA reads as TGTGCCAGCAGCTGGACTAGCGGGGGGGAGAACACCGGGGAGCTGTTTTTT. Its translation is CASSWTSGGENTGELFF.